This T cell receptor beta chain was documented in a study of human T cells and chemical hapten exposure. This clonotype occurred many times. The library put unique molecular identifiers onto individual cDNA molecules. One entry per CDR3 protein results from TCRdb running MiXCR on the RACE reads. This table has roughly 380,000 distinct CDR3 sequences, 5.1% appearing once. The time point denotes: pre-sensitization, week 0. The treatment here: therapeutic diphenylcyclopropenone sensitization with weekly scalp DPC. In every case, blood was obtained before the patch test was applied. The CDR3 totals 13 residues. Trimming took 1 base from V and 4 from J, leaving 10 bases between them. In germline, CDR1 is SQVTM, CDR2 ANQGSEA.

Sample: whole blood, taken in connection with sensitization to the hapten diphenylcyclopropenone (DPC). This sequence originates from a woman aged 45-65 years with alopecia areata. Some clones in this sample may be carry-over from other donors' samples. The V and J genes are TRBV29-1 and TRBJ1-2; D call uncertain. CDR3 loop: CSVEAGLGYGYTF. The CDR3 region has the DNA TGCAGCGTTGAAGCCGGGCTGGGCTATGGCTACACCTTC. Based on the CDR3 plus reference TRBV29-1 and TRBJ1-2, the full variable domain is SAVISQKPSRDICQRGTSLTIQCQVDSQVTMMFWYRQQPGQSLTLIATANQGSEATYESGFVIDKFPISRPNLTFSTLTVSNMSPEDSSIYLCSVEAGLGYGYTFGSGTRLTVV.